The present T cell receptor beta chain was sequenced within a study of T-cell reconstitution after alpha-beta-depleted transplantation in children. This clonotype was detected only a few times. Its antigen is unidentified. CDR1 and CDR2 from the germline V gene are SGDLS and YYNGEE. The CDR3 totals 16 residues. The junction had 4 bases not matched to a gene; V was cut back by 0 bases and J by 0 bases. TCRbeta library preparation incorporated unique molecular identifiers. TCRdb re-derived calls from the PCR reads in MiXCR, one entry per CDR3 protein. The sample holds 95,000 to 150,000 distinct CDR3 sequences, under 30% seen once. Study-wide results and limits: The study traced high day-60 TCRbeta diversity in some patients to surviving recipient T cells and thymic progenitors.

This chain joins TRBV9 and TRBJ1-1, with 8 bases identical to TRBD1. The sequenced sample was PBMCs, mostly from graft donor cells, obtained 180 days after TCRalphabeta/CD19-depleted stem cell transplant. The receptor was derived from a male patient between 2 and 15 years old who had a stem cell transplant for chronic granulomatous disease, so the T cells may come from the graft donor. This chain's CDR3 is CASSVAAGGLNTEAFF. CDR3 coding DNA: TGTGCCAGCAGCGTAGCGGCAGGGGGCTTGAACACTGAAGCTTTCTTT.